Below are 27 T cell receptor beta chains sequenced from a single sample in a study of cytomegalovirus exposure and HLA in healthy donors. PCR was performed using 60 Vbeta and 13 Jbeta primers. Profiled with immunoSEQ multiplex PCR; TCRdb holds only in-frame clones, not every one. The sample has more than 45,000 clones. The sequenced material came from PBMCs. The origin of the receptors is a male donor in good health and CMV-seronegative.

V is TRBV6-4 and J is TRBJ2-6; D not resolved. This CDR3 spans 15 amino acids. Per germline, CDR1 MRHNA and CDR2 SNTAGT. Deletions cut 0 bases from V and 0 bases from J, with 3 bases between. CDR3 sequence: CASSDSSSGANVLTF. The DNA for the CDR3 is TGTGCCAGCAGTGACTCCAGCTCTGGGGCCAACGTCCTGACTTTC.

In nucleotides, the CDR3 is TGTGCAAGGGACAGGGCGGAGACTGAAGCTTTCTTT. It codes for CARDRAETEAFF. The chain employs TRBV30 and TRBJ1-1; 9 nucleotides agree with TRBD1. Germline assignment: CDR1 GTSNPN and CDR2 SVGIG (reference sequence). CDR3 length equals 12 residues.

This rearrangement joins TRBV9 to TRBJ1-1; TRBD1 matches at 8 bases. Germline V gives CDR1 SGDLS, CDR2 YYNGEE. After removal of 3 bases from V and 0 bases from J, the junction contained 4 bases not matched to a gene. CDR3 length: 15 residues. DNA of the CDR3: TGTGCCAGCAGCGGAACAGGGGGTTTGAACACTGAAGCTTTCTTT. The encoded protein is CASSGTGGLNTEAFF.

The chain combines TRBV9 with TRBJ1-1, with D perhaps TRBD1 (5 bases). This CDR3 comprises 16 residues. Trimming left V 4 bases short and J 0 bases short, with 16 bases between. CDR1 and CDR2 from the germline V gene are SGDLS and YYNGEE. The CDR3 loop is CASSRLGGVVNTEAFF. The CDR3 coding sequence is TGTGCCAGCAGCAGGCTTGGGGGGGTGGTGAACACTGAAGCTTTCTTT.

The chain recombines TRBV5-1 with TRBJ1-4; D gene ambiguous. The CDR3 sequence is 15 residues long. The germline V gene has CDR1 SGHRS and CDR2 YFSETQ. Deletions cut 4 bases from V and 7 bases from J, with 17 bases between. This CDR3 is CASSAKGEDGEKLFF. The CDR3 DNA reads TGCGCCAGCAGCGCTAAGGGAGAGGATGGTGAAAAACTGTTTTTT.

The CDR3, as DNA: TGCGCCAGCAGCCCCGGTAGTGTGGGGCTAGCGTACCAAGAGACCCAGTACTTC. It codes for CASSPGSVGLAYQETQYF. This chain joins TRBV5-1 and TRBJ2-5, with a possible D match to TRBD2 (6 bases). This CDR3 spans 18 amino acids. Per germline, CDR1 SGHRS and CDR2 YFSETQ. V dropped 4 bases and J dropped 0 bases, with 22 bases sitting between them.

The gene calls are TRBV5-1 and TRBJ1-1; 7 bases match TRBD1. Trimming removed 3 bases from V and 5 bases from J; junction bases left unmatched: 7. The CDR3 covers 14 residues. Germline V CDR1 and CDR2: SGHRS, YFSETQ. Written as DNA, the CDR3 is TGCGCCAGCAGCTCTCAGGGGGGAACAACTGAAGCTTTCTTT. Its protein is CASSSQGGTTEAFF.

The gene calls are TRBV7-9 and TRBJ2-1, with D perhaps TRBD1 (6 bases). CDR3 length equals 17 residues. The germline V and J ends were trimmed by 1 base and 5 bases, with 18 bases remaining between them. Germline CDR1 reads SEHNR; CDR2 reads FQNEAQ (reference sequence). Here the CDR3 reads CASSLVSGGDRNNEQFF. The CDR3 DNA reads as TGTGCCAGCAGCTTAGTTAGTGGGGGCGACAGAAACAATGAGCAGTTCTTC.

V gene TRBV7-6 combines with J gene TRBJ1-2, with 7 bases matching TRBD1. The length of the CDR3 is 15 residues. Losses at the gene ends were 3 bases for V and 4 bases for J; bases not matched to a gene: 8. Germline CDR1 SGHVS, CDR2 FNYEAQ. The CDR3 DNA reads as TGTGCCAGCAGCTTGGGACAGACAATATTCTATGGCTACACCTTC. Residues: CASSLGQTIFYGYTF.

DNA for the CDR3: TGTGCCAGCAGCCCGGACAGGGATACTGAAGCTTTCTTT. Its translation: CASSPDRDTEAFF. The V call is TRBV11-2, the J call TRBJ1-1; 8 bases match TRBD1. V lost 5 bases, J lost 5 bases, and 4 bases stayed unmatched. The CDR3 is 13 residues long. CDR1 is SGHAT, CDR2 FQNNGV, per germline.

The chain links TRBV18 to TRBJ2-1, with D maybe TRBD2 (6 bases). V lost 4 bases, J lost 4 bases, and 14 bases lay in between. From germline, CDR1 is KGHSH and CDR2 LQKENI. This CDR3 comprises 15 residues. CDR3 amino acids: CASSQGLAEYNEQFF. The CDR3 region has the DNA TGTGCCAGCTCACAGGGCTTAGCGGAATACAATGAGCAGTTCTTC.

This sequence joins TRBV6-5 and TRBJ1-2, with 7 bases lining up with TRBD1. This CDR3 is built from 14 residues. Trimming took 5 bases from V and 4 from J; bases not matched to a gene: 7. The germline CDR1 and CDR2 sequences are MNHEY and SVGAGI. The CDR3 DNA follows: TGTGCCAGCAGTCCCCGACAGGGCGGCTATGGCTACACCTTC. Translating it yields CASSPRQGGYGYTF.

This rearrangement joins TRBV20-1 to TRBJ2-2, with 7 bases aligning to TRBD1. CDR1 and CDR2 (germline): DFQATT, SNEGSKA (reference sequence). The CDR3 spans 11 residues. The junction had 0 bases not matched to a gene; V was cut back by 6 bases and J by 5 bases. Here the CDR3 DNA reads TGCAGTGCCAGGGGGACCGGGGAGCTGTTTTTT. This gives the protein CSARGTGELFF.

V gene TRBV19 combines with J gene TRBJ2-1; tentatively, D is TRBD1 (6 bases). Deletions cut 6 bases from V and 4 bases from J, with 10 bases between. CDR1 LNHDA and CDR2 SQIVND come from the germline V gene (reference sequence). The CDR3 is made up of 13 amino acids. The CDR3: CASRRQGYNEQFF. CDR3 coding DNA: TGTGCCAGTAGAAGGCAGGGGTACAATGAGCAGTTCTTC.

The V call is TRBV19, the J call TRBJ1-5, with D maybe TRBD1 (5 bases). Trimming removed 3 bases from V and 5 bases from J, with 11 bases in between. The germline CDR1 and CDR2 sequences are LNHDA and SQIVND (reference sequence). The CDR3 is 14 residues long. The CDR3 loop is CASSMGGADQPQHF. The CDR3 DNA is TGTGCCAGTAGTATGGGTGGGGCGGATCAGCCCCAGCATTTT.

The rearrangement joins TRBV6-5 to TRBJ2-3; TRBD1 matches at 7 bases. Per the germline V gene, CDR1 is MNHEY and CDR2 is SVGAGI. The V segment lost 8 bases and the J segment 0 bases; nucleotides outside the gene matches: 8. The CDR3 has 15 amino acids. The CDR3 loop is CASRSPGQSTDTQYF. The CDR3 DNA is TGTGCCAGCCGCTCTCCGGGACAGAGCACAGATACGCAGTATTTT.

The chain is built from TRBV30 and TRBJ2-5; TRBD2 aligns across 8 bases. The assigned J gene may be wrong: the sequence end matches TRBJ2-7 better. Germline values: CDR1 GTSNPN, CDR2 SVGIG (reference sequence). This CDR3 region has 16 residues. DNA for the CDR3: TGTGCCTGGAGTGTACGCGGGGGGCTGAGCTCCTACGAGCAGTACTTC. Translating it yields CAWSVRGGLSSYEQYF.

The chain joins TRBV11-2 to TRBJ2-7; maybe TRBD2 (5 bases). Trimming removed 0 bases at V and 4 bases at J, with 19 bases between. Germline V gene lookup returns CDR1 SGHAT and CDR2 FQNNGV. The CDR3 consists of 17 residues. The CDR3 here is CASSLDSHLLTGYEQYF. As DNA, the CDR3 is TGTGCCAGCAGCTTAGACTCCCATCTACTAACGGGATACGAGCAGTACTTC.

The V gene is TRBV6-5, the J gene TRBJ1-2; 7 bases align to TRBD1. From germline, CDR1 is MNHEY and CDR2 SVGAGI. The CDR3 runs 12 residues. The V segment lost 6 bases and the J segment 3 bases; nucleotides outside the gene matches: 1. CDR3 in amino acids: CASSQGDYGYTF. CDR3 DNA sequence: TGTGCCAGCAGCCAGGGGGACTATGGCTACACCTTC.

This chain joins TRBV23-1 and TRBJ1-2; a possible D gene is TRBD1 (5 bases). TRBV23-1 qualifies as an ORF whose function is uncertain. This CDR3 is built from 11 residues. V lost 2 bases to trimming and J lost 10 bases, with 8 bases between them. The CDR3 here is CASSQAGPYTF. CDR3 nucleotides: TGCGCCAGCAGTCAAGCAGGGCCCTACACCTTC.

The chain is built from TRBV5-1 and TRBJ2-7, with TRBD2 matching 9 bases. The V gene's germline CDR1 is SGHRS and CDR2 YFSETQ. CDR3 length: 14 residues. V lost 4 bases, J lost 5 bases, and 7 bases stayed unmatched. The CDR3 here is CASSPGGGENEQYF. CDR3 sequence (DNA): TGCGCCAGCAGCCCCGGCGGGGGGGAGAACGAGCAGTACTTC. The full variable domain, with the rest looked up from reference TRBV5-1 and TRBJ2-7, is KAGVTQTPRYLIKTRGQQVTLSCSPISGHRSVSWYQQTPGQGLQFLFEYFSETQRNKGNFPGRFSGRQFSNSRSEMNVSTLELGDSALYLCASSPGGGENEQYFGPGTRLTVT.

The chain recombines TRBV25-1 with TRBJ1-1; D is uncertain. CDR1 is MGHDK, CDR2 SYGVNS, per germline. Trimming removed 3 bases from V and 3 bases from J, with 5 bases in between. This CDR3 is built from 12 residues. Here the CDR3 reads CASSDAYTEAFF. The CDR3 DNA reads as TGTGCCAGCAGTGATGCGTACACTGAAGCTTTCTTT.

The chain uses TRBV4-2 and TRBJ2-2, with D uncertain. CDR1 and CDR2 from the germline V gene are LGHNA and YNFKEQ. This CDR3 comprises 16 residues. V was cut by 0 bases and J by 1 base, with 9 bases left in between. The CDR3 is CASSQDRTKNTGELFF. The CDR3 nucleotides read TGTGCCAGCAGCCAAGACCGCACTAAGAACACCGGGGAGCTGTTTTTT.

The CDR3 loop reads CASSPLEGSGNTIYF. The CDR3 DNA follows: TGCGCCAGCAGCCCCCTGGAGGGTTCTGGAAACACCATATATTTT. The chain combines TRBV5-1 with TRBJ1-3, with D unresolved. The CDR3 runs 15 residues. V was clipped by 4 bases and J by 1 base, with 12 bases between them. The germline CDR1 and CDR2 sequences are SGHRS and YFSETQ.

The chain links TRBV19 to TRBJ1-2; 9 bases map to TRBD1. CDR1 is LNHDA and CDR2 is SQIVND in the germline V gene (reference sequence). V lost 7 bases, J lost 1 base, and 10 bases stayed unmatched. This CDR3 is 16 amino acids long. The CDR3 protein is CASNKPGQGNNYGYTF. Written as DNA, the CDR3 is TGTGCCAGTAACAAACCGGGACAGGGAAATAACTATGGCTACACCTTC.

The V call is TRBV4-2, the J call TRBJ2-2; no clear D gene. From germline, CDR1 is LGHNA and CDR2 YNFKEQ. This CDR3 comprises 17 residues. Trimming left V 0 bases short and J 1 base short, with 12 bases between. This CDR3 reads CASSQDLGRLNTGELFF. The CDR3 coding sequence is TGTGCCAGCAGCCAAGACCTTGGCCGATTGAACACCGGGGAGCTGTTTTTT.

The CDR3 region is CASSLTGGVQETQYF. The CDR3 DNA is TGTGCCAGTAGTCTGACAGGGGGGGTCCAAGAGACCCAGTACTTC. The chain couples TRBV19 to TRBJ2-5; TRBD1 agrees at 9 bases. The germline V gene has CDR1 LNHDA and CDR2 SQIVND (reference sequence). With V trimmed by 5 bases and J by 1 base, 5 bases remained unmatched. The CDR3 spans 15 residues. The full variable domain, its missing parts supplied by reference TRBV19 and TRBJ2-5, is DGGITQSPKYLFRKEGQNVTLSCEQNLNHDAMYWYRQDPGQGLRLIYYSQIVNDFQKGDIAEGYSVSREKKESFPLTVTSAQKNPTAFYLCASSLTGGVQETQYFGPGTRLLVL.